This TCR beta chain was identified during a study of blood T cells in healthy people across ages (dated by TCRdb to the mid-2010s). Regarding the complete study: Template switching captured roughly one uniquely barcoded TCR beta cDNA molecule per two T cells in model experiments. To avoid experimental bias, donors of different ages were spread randomly across the sequencing lanes. The donors were split into four age groups: young (average 16 years), middle-aged (roughly 42), aged (approximately 59) and long-lived (under 90). To track age-related changes in TCR beta repertoire diversity, the study relied on deep sequencing normalized with unique cDNA molecular identifiers. The study analyzed two additional independent replicas of 1 million unique cDNA reads from the same blood draw for two donors, one aged 18 to 29 and one aged 80 or older. On the study overall, not on this receptor specifically: Bulk unsorted PBMC profiling prevented conclusive comparison of naive and antigen-experienced compartments. The long-lived group showed more naive CD4+ T cells, fewer expanded clones and increased TCR diversity than the aged group, suggesting age selection. Estimates of total diversity based on one million sequenced T cells were regarded as lower bounds and as underestimates. There was a strong correlation between observed TCR beta diversity and the percentage of naive T cells measured by flow cytometry. As age increased, observed TCR beta diversity per million T cells dropped in a roughly linear way, and a significant reduction was already evident by age 40. Because the CMV infection status of the donors was unknown, age-related changes in expanded clonotypes may potentially have been confounded.

Concerning this clonotype itself: Its antigen has not been determined. No qualities accompany the bases; no much larger clone lies one base away.

Receptor libraries were prepared by 5' RACE. Sequenced on an Illumina HiSeq 2500. A second PCR of roughly 6 to 11 cycles was performed with a sample-barcoded 5' primer and a J-beta primer mix. Each TCR beta cDNA molecule received a unique molecular identifier from a template-switch 5' adaptor carrying 12 random nucleotides. At least 2.5 million CDR3-containing paired-end reads were obtained from each sample. The Mint cDNA synthesis kit, primed by a TRBC-specific oligonucleotide, was used to synthesize first-strand cDNA from all RNA. Following uracil-DNA glycosylase treatment, all cDNA underwent a first 18-cycle PCR with the universal primers M1SS and BC2_uni_R. The original methods were these. Normalization of each sample was performed by random selection of 1 million high-quality reads, each carrying a distinct molecular identifier. Instead of being binned into consensus sequences, reads that shared molecular identifiers were thrown out. CDR3 identification, clonotype clustering and error correction used MiTCR with a Q25 quality threshold and the strictest error-elimination algorithm. Lower-bound total TCR beta diversity was estimated with a nonparametric unseen species model using Euler transformation. TCRdb took the public reads, trimmed them with fastp at Q25, ran MiXCR for clone calling and kept in-frame beta chains. Rows are unified per CDR3 protein, each entry keeping the most common DNA and genes. TCRdb, rather than the study authors, made the V and J calls. Here the sample has about 1.7 million distinct CDR3 sequences; 28% occur a single time. 7.7% of the sample is held by the ten biggest clonotypes.

The roughly 39 donors, aged roughly 6 to 95 years, were systemically healthy Caucasian individuals from Russia. Each donor gave approximately 10 milliliters of peripheral blood, collected into EDTA-treated Vacutainer tubes. Ficoll-Paque density-gradient centrifugation was used to isolate PBMCs, with at least 7 million obtained per sample. Trizol reagent was used to extract total RNA from PBMCs, with at least 5 micrograms per sample. For every donor, flow cytometry on a PBMC aliquot measured the percentage of naive CD45RAhigh/CD27high T cells. V was cut back by 4 bases and J by 4 bases, leaving a gap of 13 bases between them. From the germline V gene (reference sequence), CDR1 is MNHNY and CDR2 is SVGAGI. The CDR3 spans 14 residues, from the cysteine through the phenylalanine. Kept here is only the CDR3 DNA, which spans 42 bases and is read in frame from base 1.

The sample was blood. The sequence joins TRBV6-6 to TRBJ1-1, with the D segment identity uncertain. This TCR came from a woman in her twenties or thirties in good health. The DNA sequence is given as TGTGCCAGCAGTTGGCTCGGGGTTGGCACTGAAGCTTTCTTT. Its protein is CASSWLGVGTEAFF.